The sequence of this TCR beta chain was determined in a study of T cells in Graves' hyperthyroidism and ophthalmopathy. The study enrolled patients aged 18 to 65 with newly diagnosed hyperthyroidism of under 2 months' duration. This clonotype was counted many times. RNA transcripts served as the template for amplifying TCR beta CDR3 regions. The TCR CDR3 was amplified in a first-round RT-PCR using the HTBI primer set. TCRdb reprocessed the multiplex PCR reads via MiXCR and lists one record per CDR3 protein. The sample contains 200,000 to 250,000 distinct CDR3 sequences, approximately 20% of which appear only once. CDR1 and CDR2 (germline): SQVTM, ANQGSEA. CDR3 size: 13 residues. The V and J ends lost 6 bases and 1 base respectively, with 12 bases between them.

The rearrangement joins TRBV29-1 to TRBJ2-5, with D maybe TRBD1 (5 bases). The receptor's source is a man aged 40-49 years with Graves' hyperthyroidism. Sequenced sample: blood. CDR3 residues: CSVARQPQETQYF. DNA of the CDR3: TGCAGCGTGGCAAGACAGCCCCAAGAGACCCAGTACTTC.